This TCR beta chain came from a study of T cell responses to AZD1222 COVID-19 vaccine. Sequencing was performed with immunoSEQ multiplex PCR; in TCRdb, only in-frame clones are kept and a portion is missing. The sample yields 140,000 to 150,000 clones, 88% seen once. The germline CDR1 and CDR2 sequences are LGHNA and YNFKEQ. V lost 0 bases, J lost 10 bases, and 14 bases stayed unmatched. The CDR3 runs to 17 residues. The sequence was collected from an adult who received the MenACWY meningococcal vaccine as a control. This sequence joins TRBV4-2 and TRBJ2-1, with TRBD2 matching 8 bases. This sample comprised peripheral blood, obtained 28 days after the second dose of the MenACWY control vaccine. The CDR3 sequence is CASSQDYVTSEEFEQFF. As DNA, the CDR3 is TGTGCCAGCAGCCAAGATTATGTGACTAGCGAGGAATTCGAGCAGTTCTTC.